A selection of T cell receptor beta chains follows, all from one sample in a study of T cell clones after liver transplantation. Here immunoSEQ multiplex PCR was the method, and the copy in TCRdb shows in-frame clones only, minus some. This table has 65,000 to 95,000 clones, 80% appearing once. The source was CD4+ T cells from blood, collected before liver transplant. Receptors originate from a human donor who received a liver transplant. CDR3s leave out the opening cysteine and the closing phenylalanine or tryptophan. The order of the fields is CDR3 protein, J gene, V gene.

cdr3_aa: ASSGLASQETQY; j_call: TRBJ2-5; v_call: TRBV6-5
cdr3_aa: ASEPGTAGANVLT; j_call: TRBJ2-6; v_call: TRBV2
cdr3_aa: ASSQEGLRGMGETQY; j_call: TRBJ2-5; v_call: TRBV4-3
cdr3_aa: ASRLQSGTNTDTQY; j_call: TRBJ2-3; v_call: TRBV4-3
cdr3_aa: ASRRQSLSGGTDTQY; j_call: TRBJ2-3; v_call: TRBV2
cdr3_aa: ASSSSWAGNTDTQY; j_call: TRBJ2-3; v_call: TRBV7-2
cdr3_aa: ASRGTGQGNTIY; j_call: TRBJ1-3; v_call: TRBV28
cdr3_aa: ASSPWTGNYEQY; j_call: TRBJ2-7; v_call: TRBV28
cdr3_aa: SGRLSHSYNEQF; j_call: TRBJ2-1; v_call: TRBV29-1
cdr3_aa: ASSLEGGGDTQY; j_call: TRBJ2-3; v_call: TRBV7-9
cdr3_aa: ATLVPGNTIY; j_call: TRBJ1-3; v_call: TRBV6-1
cdr3_aa: ASSDPGHQNTEAF; j_call: TRBJ1-1; v_call: TRBV19
cdr3_aa: ASSIAGTSGSYEQY; j_call: TRBJ2-7; v_call: TRBV5-4
cdr3_aa: ASSGTPSKQY; j_call: TRBJ2-7; v_call: TRBV19
cdr3_aa: ASSPSEWGEAF; j_call: TRBJ1-1; v_call: TRBV18
cdr3_aa: SVGVGDTEAF; j_call: TRBJ1-1; v_call: TRBV29-1
cdr3_aa: ASSPQAGGPRDEQF; j_call: TRBJ2-1; v_call: TRBV18
cdr3_aa: ASSLDRKNIQY; j_call: TRBJ2-4; v_call: TRBV7-3
cdr3_aa: ASSTQPHRSTDTQY; j_call: TRBJ2-3; v_call: TRBV19
cdr3_aa: ASSELNRVTEAF; j_call: TRBJ1-1; v_call: TRBV2